The source of this TCR beta chain is a study of T cells in Graves' hyperthyroidism and ophthalmopathy. Study-level points and caveats: The model identified upcoming ophthalmopathy a median approximately six months ahead of onset.

Aged 18 to 65, the patients had hyperthyroidism that was newly diagnosed and had lasted under 2 months. Uncontrolled infections, other autoimmune diseases, pregnancy or lactation led to exclusion of patients. This sample holds PBMCs from roughly 10 ml fresh peripheral blood. A few counts support this clonotype. What it recognizes is unknown. Amplification of TCR beta CDR3 regions was performed using RNA transcripts as template. Researchers ran a first-round RT-PCR on the TCR CDR3 using the HTBI primer set. TCRdb redid the calling of the multiplex PCR reads with MiXCR, one entry per CDR3 protein. The sample lists 350,000 to 450,000 distinct CDR3 sequences; around 14% were seen once. Deletions cut 5 bases from V and 5 bases from J, with 13 bases between. Germline CDR1 and CDR2: KGHSH and LQKENI. This CDR3 is built from 15 residues.

Material: blood. This chain links TRBV18 with TRBJ1-6; D gene unclear. This TCR derives from a woman aged 60-75 years with Graves' hyperthyroidism. The CDR3 DNA reads as TGTGCCAGCTCAACACGTCGGCTCGATAATTCACCCCTCCACTTT. It specifies CASSTRRLDNSPLHF. The whole variable domain, remainder taken from reference TRBV18 and TRBJ1-6, is NAGVMQNPRHLVRRRGQEARLRCSPMKGHSHVYWYRQLPEEGLKFMVYLQKENIIDESGMPKERFSAEFPKEGPSILRIQQVVRGDSAAYFCASSTRRLDNSPLHFGNGTRLTVT.